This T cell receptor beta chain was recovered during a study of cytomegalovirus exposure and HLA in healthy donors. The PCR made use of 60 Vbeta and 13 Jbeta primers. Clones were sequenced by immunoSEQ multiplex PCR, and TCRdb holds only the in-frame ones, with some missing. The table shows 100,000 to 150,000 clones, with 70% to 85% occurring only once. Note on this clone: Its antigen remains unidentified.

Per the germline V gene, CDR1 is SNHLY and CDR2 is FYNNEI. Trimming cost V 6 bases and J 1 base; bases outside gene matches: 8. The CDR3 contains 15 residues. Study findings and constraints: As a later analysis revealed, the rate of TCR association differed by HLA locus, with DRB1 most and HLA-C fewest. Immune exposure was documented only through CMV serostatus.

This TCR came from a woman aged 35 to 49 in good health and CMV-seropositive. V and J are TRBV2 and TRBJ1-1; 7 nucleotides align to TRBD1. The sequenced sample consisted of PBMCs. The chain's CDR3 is CASRVSAGGNTEAFF. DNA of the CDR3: TGTGCCAGCAGAGTCAGTGCAGGGGGGAACACTGAAGCTTTCTTT.